This T cell receptor (beta chain) was recorded in a study of T cell repertoires in cytomegalovirus infection. Study in general: TCR beta signatures that were public indicated CMV infection and matching HLA type. Regarding the study as a whole: The study found HLA-C-restricted CMV-specific TCR beta clonotypes dominating the ex vivo response. CMV carriers with the relevant HLA were identified by cumulative public TCR beta family frequency.

A single record per CDR3 protein comes from TCRdb applying MiXCR to the reads. The data contain about 200,000 distinct CDR3 sequences, more than 9% of them singletons. This clonotype was observed a handful of times. Its target is unknown. Germline-derived CDR1 and CDR2 are SGHRS and YFSETQ. The CDR3 totals 17 residues. Trimming removed 0 bases at V and 0 bases at J, with 15 bases between. The genes are TRBV5-1 and TRBJ1-1; TRBD1 is a possible D gene (5 bases). The receptor comes from a human donor in good health (CMV status not recorded). Some clones in this sample may be carry-over from other donors' samples. Sequencing was performed on PBMCs. CDR3 DNA: TGCGCCAGCAGCTTGGTTACGGGACTCAACATGAACACTGAAGCTTTCTTT. Its protein product is CASSLVTGLNMNTEAFF.